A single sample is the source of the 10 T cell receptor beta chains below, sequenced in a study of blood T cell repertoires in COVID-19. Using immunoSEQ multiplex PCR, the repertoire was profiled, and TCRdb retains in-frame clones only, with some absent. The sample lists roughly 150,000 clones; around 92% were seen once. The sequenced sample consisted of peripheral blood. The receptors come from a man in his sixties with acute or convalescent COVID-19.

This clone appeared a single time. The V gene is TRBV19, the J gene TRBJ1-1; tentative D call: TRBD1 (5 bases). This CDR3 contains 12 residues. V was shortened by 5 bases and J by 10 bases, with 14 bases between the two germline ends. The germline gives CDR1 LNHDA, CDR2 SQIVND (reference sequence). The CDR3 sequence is CASSRQSGVAFF. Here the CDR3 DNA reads TGTGCCAGTAGTCGACAGTCTGGTGTAGCTTTCTTT.

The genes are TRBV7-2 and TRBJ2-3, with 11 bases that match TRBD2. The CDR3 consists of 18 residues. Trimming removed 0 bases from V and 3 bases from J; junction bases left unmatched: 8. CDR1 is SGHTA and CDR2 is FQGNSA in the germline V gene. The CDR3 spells CASSLATLAGGLTDTQYF. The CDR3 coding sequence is TGTGCCAGCAGCTTAGCCACCCTAGCGGGGGGTTTAACAGATACGCAGTATTTT.

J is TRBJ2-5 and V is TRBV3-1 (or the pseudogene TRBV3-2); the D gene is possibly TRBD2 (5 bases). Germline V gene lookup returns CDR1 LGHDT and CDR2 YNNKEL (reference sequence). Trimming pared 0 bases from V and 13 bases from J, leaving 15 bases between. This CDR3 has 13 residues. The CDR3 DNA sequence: TGTGCCAGCAGCCAAGATTGGAGGAACAGACCGTACTTC. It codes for CASSQDWRNRPYF.

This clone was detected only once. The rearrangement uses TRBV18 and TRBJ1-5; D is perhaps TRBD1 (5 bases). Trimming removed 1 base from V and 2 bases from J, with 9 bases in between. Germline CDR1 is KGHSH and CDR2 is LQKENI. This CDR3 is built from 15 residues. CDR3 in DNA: TGTGCCAGCTCACCACAAGGGGTCGGCAATCAGCCCCAGCATTTT. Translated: CASSPQGVGNQPQHF.

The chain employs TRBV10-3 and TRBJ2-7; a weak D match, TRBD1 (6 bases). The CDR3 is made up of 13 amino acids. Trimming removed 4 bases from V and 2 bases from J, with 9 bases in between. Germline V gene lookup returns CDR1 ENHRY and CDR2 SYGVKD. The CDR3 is CAISARQAYEQYF. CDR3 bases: TGTGCCATCAGTGCCCGACAGGCCTACGAGCAGTACTTC.

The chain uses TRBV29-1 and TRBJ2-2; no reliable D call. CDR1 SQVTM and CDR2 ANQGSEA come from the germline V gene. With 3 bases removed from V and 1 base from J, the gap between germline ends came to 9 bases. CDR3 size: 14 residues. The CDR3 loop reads CSVDTQENTGELFF. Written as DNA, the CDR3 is TGCAGCGTTGATACCCAGGAGAACACCGGGGAGCTGTTTTTT.

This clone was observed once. CDR3 protein: CAWSQGAAGNTIYF. CDR3 nucleotides: TGTGCCTGGTCCCAGGGGGCAGCTGGAAACACCATATATTTT. The chain employs TRBV30 and TRBJ1-3; TRBD1 aligns across 8 bases. Germline V gene data show CDR1 as GTSNPN and CDR2 as SVGIG (reference sequence). The CDR3 has 14 amino acids. V was pared by 5 bases and J by 2 bases, with 5 bases of the junction left unmatched.

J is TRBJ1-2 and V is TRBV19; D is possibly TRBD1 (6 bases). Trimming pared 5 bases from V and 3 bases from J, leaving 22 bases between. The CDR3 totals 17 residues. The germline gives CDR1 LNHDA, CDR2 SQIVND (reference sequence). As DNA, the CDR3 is TGTGCCAGTAGTCACCGGGGTTACAGGGCGAGCGACTATGGCTACACCTTC. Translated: CASSHRGYRASDYGYTF.

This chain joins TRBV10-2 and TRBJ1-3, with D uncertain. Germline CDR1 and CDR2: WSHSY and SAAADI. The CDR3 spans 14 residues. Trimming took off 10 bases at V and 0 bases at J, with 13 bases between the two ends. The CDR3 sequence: CATHIPGSGNTIYF. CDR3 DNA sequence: TGCGCCACACACATCCCGGGCTCTGGAAACACCATATATTTT.

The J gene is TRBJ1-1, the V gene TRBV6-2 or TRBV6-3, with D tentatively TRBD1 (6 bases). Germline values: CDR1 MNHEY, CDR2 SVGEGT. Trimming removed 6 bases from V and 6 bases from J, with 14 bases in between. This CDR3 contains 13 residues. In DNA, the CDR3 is TGTGCCAGCAGCCCCCGGGGGGGCGCTGAAGCTTTCTTT. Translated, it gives CASSPRGGAEAFF.